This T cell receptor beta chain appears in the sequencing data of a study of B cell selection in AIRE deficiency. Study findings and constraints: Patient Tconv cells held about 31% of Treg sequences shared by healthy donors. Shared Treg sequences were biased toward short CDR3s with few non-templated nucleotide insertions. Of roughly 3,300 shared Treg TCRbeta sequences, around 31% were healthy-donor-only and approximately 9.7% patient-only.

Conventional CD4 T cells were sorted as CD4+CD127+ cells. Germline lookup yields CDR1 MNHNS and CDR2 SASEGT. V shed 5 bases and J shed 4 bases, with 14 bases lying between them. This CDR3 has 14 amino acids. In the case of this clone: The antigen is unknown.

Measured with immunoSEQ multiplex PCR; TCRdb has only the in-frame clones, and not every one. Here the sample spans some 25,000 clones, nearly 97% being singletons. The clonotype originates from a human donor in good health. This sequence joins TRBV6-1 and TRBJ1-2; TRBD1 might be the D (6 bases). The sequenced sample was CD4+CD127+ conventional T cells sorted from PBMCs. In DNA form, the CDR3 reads TGTGCCAGCAGTTCCTTGGACAGAGGCTATGGCTACACCTTC. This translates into CASSSLDRGYGYTF.